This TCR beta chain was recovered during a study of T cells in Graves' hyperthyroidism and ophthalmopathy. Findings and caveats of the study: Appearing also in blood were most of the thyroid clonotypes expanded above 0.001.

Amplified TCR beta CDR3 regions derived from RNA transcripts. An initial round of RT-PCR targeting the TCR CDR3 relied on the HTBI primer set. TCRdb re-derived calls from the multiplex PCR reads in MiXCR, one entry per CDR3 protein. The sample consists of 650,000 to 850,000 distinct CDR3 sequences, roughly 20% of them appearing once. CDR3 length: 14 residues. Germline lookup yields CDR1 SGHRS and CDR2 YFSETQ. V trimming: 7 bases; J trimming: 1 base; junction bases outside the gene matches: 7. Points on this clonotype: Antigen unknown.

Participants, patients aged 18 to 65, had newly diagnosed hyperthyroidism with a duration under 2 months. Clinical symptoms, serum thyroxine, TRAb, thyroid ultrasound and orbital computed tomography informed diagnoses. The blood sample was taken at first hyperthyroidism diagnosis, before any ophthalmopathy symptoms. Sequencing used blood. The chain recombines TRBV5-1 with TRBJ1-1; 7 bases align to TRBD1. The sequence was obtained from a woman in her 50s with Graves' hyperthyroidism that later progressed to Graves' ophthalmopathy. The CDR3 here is CASATGLGNTEAFF. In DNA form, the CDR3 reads TGCGCCAGCGCGACAGGGTTGGGGAACACTGAAGCTTTCTTT.